A selection of T cell receptor beta chains follows, all from one sample in a study of blood T cell repertoires in COVID-19. TCRdb's table, derived via immunoSEQ multiplex PCR, lists solely in-frame clones and lacks some. The data hold hundreds of thousands of clones, with about 88% observed a single time. The sequenced material came from peripheral blood. These TCRs come from a woman aged 45-60 years with COVID-19, enrolled during active disease. Both conserved end residues are part of each CDR3. A D gene is named only where the DNA matches it firmly. Clone size is shown for a subset of rows, as once, few, many or a class of expanded clone.

cdr3_length d_call j_call clone_size v_call cdr3_aa cdr3_nt
15 NA TRBJ1-2 NA TRBV12-5 CASGLIPGHPRGYTF TGTGCTAGTGGTTTGATACCGGGACACCCACGGGGCTACACCTTC
15 NA TRBJ1-3 NA TRBV30 CASLGGLPSGNTIYF TGTGCCTCCCTAGGAGGTCTCCCCTCTGGAAACACCATATATTTT
15 TRBD1 TRBJ1-2 NA TRBV5-1 CASSLAGTGNYGYTF TGCGCCAGCAGCTTGGCCGGGACAGGGAACTATGGCTACACCTTC
14 NA TRBJ2-1 NA TRBV2 CASSGDLPYNEQFF TGTGCCAGCAGTGGAGATCTGCCTTACAATGAGCAGTTCTTC
15 TRBD1 TRBJ2-7 NA TRBV13 CASSPRTGKEGEQYF TGTGCCAGCAGCCCCCGGACAGGTAAGGAAGGCGAGCAGTACTTC
13 NA TRBJ1-1 NA TRBV30 CAWSMTENTEAFF TGTGCCTGGAGTATGACAGAGAACACTGAAGCTTTCTTT
15 NA TRBJ2-2 NA TRBV9 CAAGPAGANTGELFF TGTGCCGCAGGCCCAGCGGGCGCGAACACCGGGGAGCTGTTTTTT
16 TRBD2 TRBJ2-4 NA TRBV14 CASSHRSGGAKNIQYF TGTGCCAGCAGCCACCGTAGCGGGGGAGCCAAAAACATTCAGTACTTC
15 NA TRBJ2-2 NA TRBV27 CASSLNLMAGGELFF TGTGCCAGCAGTTTAAACTTAATGGCGGGAGGGGAGCTGTTTTTT
15 NA TRBJ2-7 NA TRBV27 CASSLSSGSSYEQYF TGTGCCAGCAGTTTATCGTCGGGTAGCTCCTACGAGCAGTACTTC
13 NA TRBJ2-1 NA TRBV6-1 CASSEERHNEQFF TGTGCCAGCAGTGAGGAGCGGCACAATGAGCAGTTCTTC
15 TRBD2 TRBJ2-7 NA TRBV19 CASSPSGGVPYEQYF TGTGCCAGTAGCCCTAGCGGGGGAGTTCCCTACGAGCAGTACTTC
11 NA TRBJ1-1 NA TRBV24-1 CATSDDTEAFF TGTGCCACCAGTGACGACACTGAAGCTTTCTTT
15 TRBD1 TRBJ1-4 NA TRBV4-2 CASSPSGQINEKLFF TGTGCCAGCAGCCCCTCGGGACAGATTAATGAAAAACTGTTTTTT
14 NA TRBJ2-1 NA TRBV10-3 CAVGGGTVNNEQFF TGTGCCGTCGGAGGCGGGACAGTAAACAATGAGCAGTTCTTC
15 NA TRBJ2-1 NA TRBV15 CATSRDGASDNEQFF TGTGCCACCAGCAGAGATGGGGCCTCAGACAATGAGCAGTTCTTC
14 TRBD1 TRBJ1-4 NA TRBV6-1 CASSEPGQDEKLFF TGTGCCAGCAGTGAACCAGGACAGGATGAAAAACTGTTTTTT
16 TRBD1 TRBJ1-2 NA TRBV5-4 CASSLVGTGAVYGYTF TGTGCCAGCAGCTTGGTAGGGACAGGGGCCGTCTATGGCTACACCTTC
11 NA TRBJ2-5 NA TRBV6-6 CASSPGETQYF TGTGCCAGCAGCCCCGGGGAGACCCAGTACTTC
17 TRBD1 TRBJ2-6 NA TRBV6-1 CASSEPRDRAGANVLTF TGTGCCAGCAGTGAACCCCGGGACAGGGCTGGGGCCAACGTCCTGACTTTC
16 TRBD1 TRBJ2-1 once TRBV28 CASSLGHGTGDIEQFF TGTGCCAGCAGTTTAGGCCATGGGACAGGGGATATTGAGCAGTTCTTC
14 TRBD1 TRBJ2-7 NA TRBV28 CASSSPGTGGEQYF TGTGCCAGCAGTTCCCCCGGGACAGGGGGCGAGCAGTACTTC
16 NA TRBJ2-6 NA TRBV30 CAWSYTGGSGANVLTF TGTGCCTGGAGTTACACCGGGGGCTCTGGGGCCAACGTCCTGACTTTC
15 TRBD2 TRBJ2-3 NA TRBV6-2/TRBV6-3 CASSLAGWGTDTQYF TGTGCCAGCAGCCTAGCGGGTTGGGGCACAGATACGCAGTATTTT
15 TRBD1 TRBJ1-3 once TRBV19 CASSITGAIGNTIYF TGTGCCAGTAGTATAACAGGGGCAATTGGAAACACCATATATTTT
15 NA TRBJ1-1 NA TRBV9 CASSVVLAGGGEAFF TGTGCCAGCAGCGTAGTACTGGCAGGCGGAGGTGAAGCTTTCTTT
12 NA TRBJ2-4 NA TRBV12-2 CGLIGTSGFQYF TGTGGCTTAATCGGGACTAGCGGGTTTCAGTACTTC
14 NA TRBJ1-2 NA TRBV7-9 CASSRRTANYGYTF TGTGCCAGCAGCCGGAGGACAGCCAACTATGGCTACACCTTC
14 NA TRBJ1-5 NA TRBV7-8 CASSLRSPDQPQHF TGTGCCAGCAGCTTACGTTCGCCGGATCAGCCCCAGCATTTT
15 NA TRBJ1-2 NA TRBV3-1/TRBV3-2 CASSLPGRGNYGYTF TGTGCCAGCAGCCTGCCGGGCCGGGGAAACTATGGCTACACCTTC
12 NA TRBJ1-3 NA TRBV12-3/TRBV12-4 CASSLGGDTIYF TGTGCCAGCAGTTTAGGGGGAGACACCATATATTTT
17 TRBD1 TRBJ2-1 NA TRBV5-6 CASSPRLRQGPYNEQFF TGTGCCAGCAGCCCTAGGCTCCGACAGGGGCCGTACAATGAGCAGTTCTTC
13 NA TRBJ2-7 few TRBV9 CASSVGGRYEQYF TGTGCCAGCAGCGTGGGGGGGCGATACGAGCAGTACTTC
16 NA TRBJ1-4 NA TRBV19 CASRLRQGGTNEKLFF TGTGCCAGTAGATTGCGGCAGGGAGGAACTAATGAAAAACTGTTTTTT
13 NA TRBJ1-5 NA TRBV7-9 CASSFSQGLAQHF TGTGCCAGCAGCTTCTCGCAGGGGTTGGCCCAGCATTTT
17 NA TRBJ1-4 NA TRBV18 CASSPRTDAATNEKLFF TGTGCCAGCTCACCAAGGACAGACGCTGCAACTAATGAAAAACTGTTTTTT
15 NA TRBJ2-4 NA TRBV11-2 CASRRFGDAKNIQYF TGTGCCAGCCGACGCTTCGGAGACGCCAAAAACATTCAGTACTTC
15 NA TRBJ1-2 NA TRBV5-4 CASSFGRVANYGYTF TGTGCCAGCAGCTTCGGCAGGGTAGCTAACTATGGCTACACCTTC
16 NA TRBJ1-4 NA TRBV15 CATSRDKSRGNEKLFF TGTGCCACCAGCAGAGATAAGTCGCGGGGTAATGAAAAACTGTTTTTT
13 TRBD1 TRBJ1-2 NA TRBV19 CATKGQGPRGYTF TGTGCCACCAAGGGACAGGGACCTAGGGGCTACACCTTC
16 TRBD2 TRBJ2-3 NA TRBV2 CASRAGTSGPTDTQYF TGTGCCAGCAGGGCTGGGACTAGCGGACCCACAGATACGCAGTATTTT
14 NA TRBJ1-6 NA TRBV5-4 CASSSQGSSSPLHF TGTGCCAGCAGCTCACAGGGTTCGAGTTCACCCCTCCACTTT
11 NA TRBJ1-1 few TRBV2 CASRRDTEAFF TGTGCCAGCAGGAGAGACACTGAAGCTTTCTTT
15 NA TRBJ1-2 NA TRBV7-8 CASSLEAARDYGYTF TGTGCCAGCAGCTTAGAGGCGGCACGGGACTATGGCTACACCTTC
15 NA TRBJ1-2 NA TRBV18 CASSPFSSANYGYTF TGTGCCAGCTCACCATTCTCATCAGCTAACTATGGCTACACCTTC